The rows below give T cell receptor beta chains drawn from one sample of a study of blood T cell repertoires in COVID-19. Profiled with immunoSEQ multiplex PCR; TCRdb holds only in-frame clones, not every one. The repertoire has a few hundred thousand clones, roughly 84% of them found once; the top ten carry roughly 1.4%. Sequencing used peripheral blood. These receptor sequences come from a woman aged 40 to 50 who had recovered from COVID-19. Each CDR3 is given with its conserved first and last residue. The order of the fields is V gene, clone size, D gene, J gene, CDR3 DNA, CDR3 protein. D genes are given only for firm matches. Some rows mark clone size as missing; the rest say once, few, many or name a class of expanded clone.

v_gene: TRBV11-1
abundance: NA
d_gene: NA
j_gene: TRBJ2-2
CDR3nt: TGTGCCAGCAGCTTCCCGGGTTTGGACACCGGGGAGCTGTTTTTT
CDR3aa: CASSFPGLDTGELFF

v_gene: TRBV29-1
abundance: NA
d_gene: NA
j_gene: TRBJ2-7
CDR3nt: TGCAGCGTCTCGGACAGATCCTACGAGCAGTACTTC
CDR3aa: CSVSDRSYEQYF

v_gene: TRBV11-2
abundance: NA
d_gene: TRBD1
j_gene: TRBJ2-5
CDR3nt: TGTGCCAGCAGCATTGGGACAGGGAACCAAGAGACCCAGTACTTC
CDR3aa: CASSIGTGNQETQYF

v_gene: TRBV6-6
abundance: NA
d_gene: TRBD1
j_gene: TRBJ2-7
CDR3nt: TGTGCCACCACTTCTAATGGACAGGGCTCCTACGAGCAGTACTTC
CDR3aa: CATTSNGQGSYEQYF

v_gene: TRBV2
abundance: few
d_gene: NA
j_gene: TRBJ2-1
CDR3nt: TGTGCCAGCAGTGAAGTTGGGGAACAGGGAGAGCAGTTCTTC
CDR3aa: CASSEVGEQGEQFF

v_gene: TRBV18
abundance: NA
d_gene: NA
j_gene: TRBJ1-1
CDR3nt: TGTGCCAGCTCCCGCGGGGGGGGCGCAGGAAGGTGGAACACTGAAGCTTTCTTT
CDR3aa: CASSRGGGAGRWNTEAFF

v_gene: TRBV7-2
abundance: NA
d_gene: NA
j_gene: TRBJ2-7
CDR3nt: TGTGCCAGCAGCTTAGCGGCGGGGATATTCTCCTACGAGCAGTACTTC
CDR3aa: CASSLAAGIFSYEQYF

v_gene: TRBV7-2
abundance: NA
d_gene: TRBD1
j_gene: TRBJ2-7
CDR3nt: TGTGCCAGCAGCTTAGCACAGGGGGCCGCCTACGAGCAGTACTTC
CDR3aa: CASSLAQGAAYEQYF

v_gene: TRBV27
abundance: NA
d_gene: NA
j_gene: TRBJ1-4
CDR3nt: TGTGCCAGCAGTTTTAGGGGGTTTAATGAAAAACTGTTTTTT
CDR3aa: CASSFRGFNEKLFF

v_gene: TRBV11-3
abundance: NA
d_gene: TRBD1
j_gene: TRBJ2-7
CDR3nt: TGTGCCAGCAGCCTGGCCGGGACAGGGTTCTTGTACTTC
CDR3aa: CASSLAGTGFLYF

v_gene: TRBV27
abundance: NA
d_gene: TRBD2
j_gene: TRBJ2-2
CDR3nt: TGTGCCAGCACCGCGGGGGGGTATACCGGGGAGCTGTTTTTT
CDR3aa: CASTAGGYTGELFF

v_gene: TRBV5-1
abundance: NA
d_gene: NA
j_gene: TRBJ1-2
CDR3nt: TGCGCCACCTCAACAACGGGCCAGGGTGATGGCTACACCTTC
CDR3aa: CATSTTGQGDGYTF

v_gene: TRBV7-6
abundance: once
d_gene: TRBD1
j_gene: TRBJ2-2
CDR3nt: TGTGCCAGCAGTACTCGGGACAGGGGGGCGAGGACCGGGGAGCTGTTTTTT
CDR3aa: CASSTRDRGARTGELFF

v_gene: TRBV19
abundance: NA
d_gene: NA
j_gene: TRBJ2-1
CDR3nt: TGTGCCAGTAGTACGCCACGGGTGAATGAGCAGTTCTTC
CDR3aa: CASSTPRVNEQFF

v_gene: TRBV30
abundance: NA
d_gene: NA
j_gene: TRBJ1-2
CDR3nt: TGTGCCTGGAACTTCTACACCTTC
CDR3aa: CAWNFYTF

v_gene: TRBV13
abundance: NA
d_gene: TRBD1
j_gene: TRBJ2-3
CDR3nt: TGTGCCAGCAGCCCAGGACAGGGCACAGATACGCAGTATTTT
CDR3aa: CASSPGQGTDTQYF

v_gene: TRBV7-9
abundance: NA
d_gene: TRBD1
j_gene: TRBJ1-3
CDR3nt: TGTGCCAGCAGCTCGGCGCGGGACAGGGTATTCCGGAACACCATATATTTT
CDR3aa: CASSSARDRVFRNTIYF

v_gene: TRBV19
abundance: NA
d_gene: NA
j_gene: TRBJ1-5
CDR3nt: TGTGCCAGTGGAGAAAGCAGGGTTGGTCAGCCCCAGCATTTT
CDR3aa: CASGESRVGQPQHF

v_gene: TRBV4-3
abundance: NA
d_gene: NA
j_gene: TRBJ1-6
CDR3nt: TGCGCCAGCAGCCAAGACCCCCCGAGAAGCTCCTATAATTCACCCCTCCACTTT
CDR3aa: CASSQDPPRSSYNSPLHF

v_gene: TRBV5-4
abundance: once
d_gene: TRBD2
j_gene: TRBJ2-5
CDR3nt: TGTGCCAGCAGCCCGAGGGGACTAGAGGAGACCCAGTACTTC
CDR3aa: CASSPRGLEETQYF

v_gene: TRBV6-2/TRBV6-3
abundance: NA
d_gene: TRBD1
j_gene: TRBJ1-2
CDR3nt: TGTGCCAGCAGTGACCCCGGACAGGGAGGCTACACCTTC
CDR3aa: CASSDPGQGGYTF

v_gene: TRBV6-1
abundance: few
d_gene: NA
j_gene: TRBJ1-5
CDR3nt: TGTGCCAGCAGTGAACGGACGGGAGAAGGTCAGCCCCAGCATTTT
CDR3aa: CASSERTGEGQPQHF

v_gene: TRBV3-1/TRBV3-2
abundance: NA
d_gene: NA
j_gene: TRBJ1-2
CDR3nt: TGTGCCAGCAGCCAAGCGGGGTTCTATGGCTACACCTTC
CDR3aa: CASSQAGFYGYTF

v_gene: TRBV30
abundance: once
d_gene: NA
j_gene: TRBJ2-3
CDR3nt: TGTGCCTGGAGTGCGGGTACTCAGGATACGCAGTATTTT
CDR3aa: CAWSAGTQDTQYF

v_gene: TRBV10-3
abundance: NA
d_gene: TRBD1
j_gene: TRBJ1-1
CDR3nt: TGTGCCATCAGTGAGTTCCAAACAGGGGAAAACACTGAAGCTTTCTTT
CDR3aa: CAISEFQTGENTEAFF

v_gene: TRBV29-1
abundance: NA
d_gene: TRBD2
j_gene: TRBJ2-3
CDR3nt: TGCAGCGTTGAAGATCGTACTAGCGGGGGCATCACAGATACGCAGTATTTT
CDR3aa: CSVEDRTSGGITDTQYF

v_gene: TRBV6-6
abundance: NA
d_gene: NA
j_gene: TRBJ1-2
CDR3nt: TGTGCCAGCAGTTACCCCGCGGCAGGAGGGGACTATGGCTACACCTTC
CDR3aa: CASSYPAAGGDYGYTF

v_gene: TRBV12-3/TRBV12-4
abundance: NA
d_gene: TRBD1
j_gene: TRBJ1-2
CDR3nt: TGTGCCAGCAGTTTAGGGACAGGCTATGGCTACACCTTC
CDR3aa: CASSLGTGYGYTF

v_gene: TRBV6-4
abundance: NA
d_gene: TRBD2
j_gene: TRBJ2-2
CDR3nt: TGTGCCAGCAGTGACGGGACTAGCGGCACCGGGGAGCTGTTTTTT
CDR3aa: CASSDGTSGTGELFF

v_gene: TRBV6-5
abundance: NA
d_gene: NA
j_gene: TRBJ2-7
CDR3nt: TGTGCCAGCAGTACCCCAGGGACCTACGAGCAGTACTTC
CDR3aa: CASSTPGTYEQYF

v_gene: TRBV5-6
abundance: NA
d_gene: NA
j_gene: TRBJ1-3
CDR3nt: TGTGCCAGATGGCGTCTACAGGGTGGTTGGATCGGTCGTGGAAACACCATATATTTT
CDR3aa: CARWRLQGGWIGRGNTIYF

v_gene: TRBV28
abundance: NA
d_gene: NA
j_gene: TRBJ1-2
CDR3nt: TGTGCCAGCAGTCTCTTACAGGGAATTCATTTTGGCTACACCTTC
CDR3aa: CASSLLQGIHFGYTF

v_gene: TRBV2
abundance: NA
d_gene: TRBD2
j_gene: TRBJ2-5
CDR3nt: TGTGCCAGCAGTTACACCGGACTAGCGGGGGGCCAAGAGACCCAGTACTTC
CDR3aa: CASSYTGLAGGQETQYF

v_gene: TRBV5-5
abundance: NA
d_gene: NA
j_gene: TRBJ2-3
CDR3nt: TGTGCCAGCAGCGTGGACTCAGGGTTCGGCACAGATACGCAGTATTTT
CDR3aa: CASSVDSGFGTDTQYF

v_gene: TRBV20-1
abundance: few
d_gene: NA
j_gene: TRBJ2-1
CDR3nt: TGCAGTGCTAGTCAACTAGCATCCCTCAATGAGCAGTTCTTC
CDR3aa: CSASQLASLNEQFF